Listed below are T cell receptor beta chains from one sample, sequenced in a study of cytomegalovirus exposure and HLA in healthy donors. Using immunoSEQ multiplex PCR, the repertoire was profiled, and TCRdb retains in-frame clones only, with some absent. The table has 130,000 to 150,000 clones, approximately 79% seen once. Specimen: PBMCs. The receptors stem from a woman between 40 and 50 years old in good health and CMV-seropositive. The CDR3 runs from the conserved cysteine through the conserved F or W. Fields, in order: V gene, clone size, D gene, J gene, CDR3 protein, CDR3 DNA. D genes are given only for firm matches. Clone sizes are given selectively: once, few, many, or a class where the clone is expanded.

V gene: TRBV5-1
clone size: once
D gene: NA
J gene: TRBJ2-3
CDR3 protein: CASSLVAADTQYF
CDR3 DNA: TGCGCCAGCAGCTTGGTCGCGGCAGATACGCAGTATTTT

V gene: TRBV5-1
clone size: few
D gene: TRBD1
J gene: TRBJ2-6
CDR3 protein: CASSATGTGGLGANVLTF
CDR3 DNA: TGCGCCAGCAGCGCGACCGGGACAGGGGGGCTAGGGGCCAACGTCCTGACTTTC

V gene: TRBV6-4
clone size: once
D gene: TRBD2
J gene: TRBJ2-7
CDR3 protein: CASSDFRDYYEQYF
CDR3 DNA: TGTGCCAGCAGTGACTTCCGGGACTACTACGAGCAGTACTTC

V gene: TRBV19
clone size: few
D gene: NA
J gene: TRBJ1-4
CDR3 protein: CASSEFLREKLFF
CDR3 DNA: TGTGCCAGTAGTGAGTTTTTGCGTGAAAAACTGTTTTTT

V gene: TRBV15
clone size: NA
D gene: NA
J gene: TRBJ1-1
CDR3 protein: CATSRDRGVNTEAFF
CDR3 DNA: TGTGCCACCAGCAGAGATAGAGGCGTGAACACTGAAGCTTTCTTT

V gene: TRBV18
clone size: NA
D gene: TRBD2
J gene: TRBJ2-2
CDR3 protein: CASSPSSSGGSTGELFF
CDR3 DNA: TGTGCCAGCTCACCGTCTTCTAGCGGGGGCAGTACCGGGGAGCTGTTTTTT

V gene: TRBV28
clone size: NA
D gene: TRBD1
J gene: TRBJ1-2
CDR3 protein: CASSSFFPGGRDYGYTF
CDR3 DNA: TGTGCCAGCAGTTCGTTTTTTCCAGGGGGTCGTGACTATGGCTACACCTTC

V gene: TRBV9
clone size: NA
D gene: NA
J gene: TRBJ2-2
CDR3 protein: CASSALITVNTGELFF
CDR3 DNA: TGTGCCAGCAGCGCCTTGATTACGGTTAACACCGGGGAGCTGTTTTTT

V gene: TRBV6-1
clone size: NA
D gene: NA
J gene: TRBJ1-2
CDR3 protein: CASSPSSNGGDYTF
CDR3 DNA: TGTGCCAGCAGTCCCTCCTCGAACGGGGGAGATTACACCTTC

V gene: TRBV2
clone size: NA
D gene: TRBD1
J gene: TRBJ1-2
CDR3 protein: CASQDVQGDGYTF
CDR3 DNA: TGTGCCAGCCAGGACGTGCAGGGGGATGGCTACACCTTC

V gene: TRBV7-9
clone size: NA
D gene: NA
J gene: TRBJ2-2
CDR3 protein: CASSFGTGELFF
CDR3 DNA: TGTGCCAGCAGCTTCGGCACCGGGGAGCTGTTTTTT

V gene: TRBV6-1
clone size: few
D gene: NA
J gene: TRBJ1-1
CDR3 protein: CASNRISMNTEAFF
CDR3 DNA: TGTGCCAGCAACAGAATATCAATGAACACTGAAGCTTTCTTT

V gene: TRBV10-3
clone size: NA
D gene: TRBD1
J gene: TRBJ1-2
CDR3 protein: CAISPGGNYGYTF
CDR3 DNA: TGTGCCATCTCTCCAGGGGGTAACTATGGCTACACCTTC

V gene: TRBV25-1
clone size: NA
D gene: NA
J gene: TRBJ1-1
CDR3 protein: CASSKGENTEAFF
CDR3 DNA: TGTGCCAGCAGTAAAGGGGAGAACACTGAAGCTTTCTTT

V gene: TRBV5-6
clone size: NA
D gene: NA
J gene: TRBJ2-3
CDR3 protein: CASSPQNTDTQYF
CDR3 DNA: TGTGCCAGCAGCCCGCAGAACACAGATACGCAGTATTTT

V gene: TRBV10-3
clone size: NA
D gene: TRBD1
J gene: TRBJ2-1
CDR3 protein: CAIKMGDSSYNEQFF
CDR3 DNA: TGTGCCATCAAAATGGGGGACAGCTCCTACAATGAGCAGTTCTTC

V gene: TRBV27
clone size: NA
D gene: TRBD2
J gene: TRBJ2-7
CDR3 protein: CASSLGTSSEQYF
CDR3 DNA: TGTGCCAGCAGTCTCGGGACTAGTTCGGAGCAGTACTTC

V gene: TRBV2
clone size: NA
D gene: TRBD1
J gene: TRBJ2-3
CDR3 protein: CASSVLGQGTDTQYF
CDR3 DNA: TGTGCCAGCAGTGTTTTGGGACAGGGAACAGATACGCAGTATTTT

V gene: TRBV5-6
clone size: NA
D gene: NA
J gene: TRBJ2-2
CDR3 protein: CASSASGASGELFF
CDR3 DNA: TGTGCCAGCAGCGCGAGTGGGGCGTCAGGGGAGCTGTTTTTT

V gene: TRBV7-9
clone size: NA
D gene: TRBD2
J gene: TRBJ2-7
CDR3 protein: CASSLGGAGVFYEQYF
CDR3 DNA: TGTGCCAGCAGCTTAGGGGGAGCGGGGGTTTTCTACGAGCAGTACTTC

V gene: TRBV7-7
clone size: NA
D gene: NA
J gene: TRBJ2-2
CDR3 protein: CASSQQKAGELFF
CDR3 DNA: TGTGCCAGCAGCCAACAGAAAGCCGGGGAGCTGTTTTTT

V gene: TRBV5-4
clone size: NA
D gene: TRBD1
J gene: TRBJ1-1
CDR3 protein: CASSATRDRGQAFF
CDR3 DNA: TGTGCCAGCAGCGCCACGCGGGACAGGGGGCAAGCTTTCTTT